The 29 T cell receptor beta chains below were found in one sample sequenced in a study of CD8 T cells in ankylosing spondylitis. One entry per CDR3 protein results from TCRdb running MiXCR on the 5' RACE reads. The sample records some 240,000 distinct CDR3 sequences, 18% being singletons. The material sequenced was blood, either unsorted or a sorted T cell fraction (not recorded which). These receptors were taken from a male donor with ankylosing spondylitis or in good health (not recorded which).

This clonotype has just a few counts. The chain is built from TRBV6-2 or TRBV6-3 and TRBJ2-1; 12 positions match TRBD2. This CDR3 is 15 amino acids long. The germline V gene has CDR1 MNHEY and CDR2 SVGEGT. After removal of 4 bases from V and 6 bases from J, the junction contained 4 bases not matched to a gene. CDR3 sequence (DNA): TGTGCCAGCAGTTTCCTAGCGGGAGGGGTCAATGAGCAGTTCTTC. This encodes CASSFLAGGVNEQFF.

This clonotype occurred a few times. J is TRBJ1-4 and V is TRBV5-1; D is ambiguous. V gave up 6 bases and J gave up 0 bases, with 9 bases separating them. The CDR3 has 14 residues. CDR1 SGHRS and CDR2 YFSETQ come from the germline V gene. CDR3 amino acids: CASTSGTTNEKLFF. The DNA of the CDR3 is TGCGCCAGCACGTCCGGGACAACTAATGAAAAACTGTTTTTT.

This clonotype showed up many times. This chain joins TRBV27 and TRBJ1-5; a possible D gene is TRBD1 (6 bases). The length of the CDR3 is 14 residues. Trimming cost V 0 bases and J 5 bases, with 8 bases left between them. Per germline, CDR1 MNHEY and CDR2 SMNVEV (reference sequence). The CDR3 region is CASSLSGGDQPQHF. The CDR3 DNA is TGTGCCAGCAGTTTATCAGGGGGGGATCAGCCCCAGCATTTT.

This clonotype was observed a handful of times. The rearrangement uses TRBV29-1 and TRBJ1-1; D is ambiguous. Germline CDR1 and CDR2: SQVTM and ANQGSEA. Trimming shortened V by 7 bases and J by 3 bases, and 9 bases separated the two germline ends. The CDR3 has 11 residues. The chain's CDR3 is CSALRDTEAFF. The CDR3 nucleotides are TGCAGCGCCCTTAGAGACACTGAAGCTTTCTTT.

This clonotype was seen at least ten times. The chain's CDR3 is CASSSPPGGVTSGREADTQYF. CDR3 bases: TGTGCCAGCAGTTCCCCCCCGGGAGGTGTGACTAGCGGGAGGGAGGCAGATACGCAGTATTTT. The genes are TRBV12-3 or TRBV12-4 and TRBJ2-3; 14 positions agree with TRBD2. Trimming removed 4 bases from V and 4 bases from J; junction bases left unmatched: 19. This CDR3 comprises 21 residues.

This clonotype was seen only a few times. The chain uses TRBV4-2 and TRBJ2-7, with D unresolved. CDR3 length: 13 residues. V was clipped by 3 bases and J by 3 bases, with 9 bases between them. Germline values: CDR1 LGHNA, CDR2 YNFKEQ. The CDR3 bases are TGTGCCAGCAGCCAGTATCCGGACTACGAGCAGTACTTC. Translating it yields CASSQYPDYEQYF.

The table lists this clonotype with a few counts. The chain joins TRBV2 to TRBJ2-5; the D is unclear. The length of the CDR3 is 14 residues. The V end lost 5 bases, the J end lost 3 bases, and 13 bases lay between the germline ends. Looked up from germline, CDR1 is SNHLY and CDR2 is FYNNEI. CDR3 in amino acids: CASSKGSWKETQYF. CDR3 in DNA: TGTGCCAGCAGTAAAGGCAGCTGGAAAGAGACCCAGTACTTC.

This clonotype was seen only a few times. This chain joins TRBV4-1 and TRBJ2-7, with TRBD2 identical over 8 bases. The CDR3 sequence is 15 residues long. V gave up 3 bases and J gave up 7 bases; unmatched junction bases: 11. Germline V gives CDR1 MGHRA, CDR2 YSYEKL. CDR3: CASSHLGTRLGEQYF. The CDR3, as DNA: TGCGCCAGCAGCCACCTCGGGACTAGACTAGGAGAGCAGTACTTC.

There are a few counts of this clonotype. The CDR3 DNA is TGTGCCAGCAGTTTATCGGAGTACGAGCAGTACTTC. Translation gives CASSLSEYEQYF. The chain carries TRBV12-3 or TRBV12-4 and TRBJ2-7; D is unresolved. The CDR3 is made up of 12 amino acids. The V end lost 2 bases, the J end lost 4 bases, and 6 bases lay between the germline ends.

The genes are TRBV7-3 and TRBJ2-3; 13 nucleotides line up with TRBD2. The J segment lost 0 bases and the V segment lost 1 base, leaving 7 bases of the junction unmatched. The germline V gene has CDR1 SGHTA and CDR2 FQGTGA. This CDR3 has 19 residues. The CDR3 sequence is CASSLRGGLAGTSTDTQYF. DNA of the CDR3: TGTGCCAGCAGCTTAAGGGGGGGACTAGCGGGAACAAGCACAGATACGCAGTATTTT. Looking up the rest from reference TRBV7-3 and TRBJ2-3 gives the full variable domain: GAGVSQTPSNKVTEKGKYVELRCDPISGHTALYWYRQSLGQGPEFLIYFQGTGAADDSGLPNDRFFAVRPEGSVSTLKIQRTERGDSAVYLCASSLRGGLAGTSTDTQYFGPGTRLTVL.

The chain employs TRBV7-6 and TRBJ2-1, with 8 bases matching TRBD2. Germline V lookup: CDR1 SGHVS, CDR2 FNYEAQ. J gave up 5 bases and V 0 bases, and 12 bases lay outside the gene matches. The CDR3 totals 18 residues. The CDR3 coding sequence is TGTGCCAGCAGCTTAGCGGCGGGAGGAACCCGAATGCACAATGAGCAGTTCTTC. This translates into CASSLAAGGTRMHNEQFF.

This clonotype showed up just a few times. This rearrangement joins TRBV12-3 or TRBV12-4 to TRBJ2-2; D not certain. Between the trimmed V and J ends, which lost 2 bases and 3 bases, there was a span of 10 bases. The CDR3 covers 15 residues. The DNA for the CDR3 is TGTGCCAGCAGTTTAAGTCGTATCCACACCGGGGAGCTGTTTTTT. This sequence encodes CASSLSRIHTGELFF.

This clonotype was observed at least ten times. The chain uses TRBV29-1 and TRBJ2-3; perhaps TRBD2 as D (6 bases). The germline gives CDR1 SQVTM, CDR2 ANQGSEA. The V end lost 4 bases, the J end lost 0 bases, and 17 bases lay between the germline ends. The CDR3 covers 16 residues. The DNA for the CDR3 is TGCAGCGTTGCAGGACGGGCTAGCGCTAGCACAGATACGCAGTATTTT. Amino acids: CSVAGRASASTDTQYF.

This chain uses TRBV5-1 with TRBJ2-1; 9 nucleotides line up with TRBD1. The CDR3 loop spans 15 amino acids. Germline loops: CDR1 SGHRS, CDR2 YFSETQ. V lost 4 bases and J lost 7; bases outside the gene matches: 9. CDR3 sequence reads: CASSPGQGYSNEQFF. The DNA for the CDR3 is TGCGCCAGCAGCCCGGGACAGGGATATAGTAATGAGCAGTTCTTC.

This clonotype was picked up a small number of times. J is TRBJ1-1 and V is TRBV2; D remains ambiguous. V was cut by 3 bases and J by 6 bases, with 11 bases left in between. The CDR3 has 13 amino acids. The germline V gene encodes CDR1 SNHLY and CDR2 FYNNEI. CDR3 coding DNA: TGTGCCAGCAGTGATAGGCTCGGGGCTGAAGCTTTCTTT. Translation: CASSDRLGAEAFF.

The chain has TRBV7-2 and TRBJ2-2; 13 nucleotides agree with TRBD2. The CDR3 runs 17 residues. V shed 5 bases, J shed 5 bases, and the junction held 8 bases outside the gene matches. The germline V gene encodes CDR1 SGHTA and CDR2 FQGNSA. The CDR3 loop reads CASSTRTSGSETGELFF. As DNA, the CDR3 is TGTGCCAGCAGCACTAGGACTAGCGGGAGTGAAACCGGGGAGCTGTTTTTT.

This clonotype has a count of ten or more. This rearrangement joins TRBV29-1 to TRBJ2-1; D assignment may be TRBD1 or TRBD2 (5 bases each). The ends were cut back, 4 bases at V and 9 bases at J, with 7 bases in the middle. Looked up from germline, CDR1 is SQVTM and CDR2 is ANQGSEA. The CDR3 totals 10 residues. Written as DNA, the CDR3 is TGCAGCGTTGTTGGGGGTGAGCAGTTCTTC. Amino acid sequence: CSVVGGEQFF.

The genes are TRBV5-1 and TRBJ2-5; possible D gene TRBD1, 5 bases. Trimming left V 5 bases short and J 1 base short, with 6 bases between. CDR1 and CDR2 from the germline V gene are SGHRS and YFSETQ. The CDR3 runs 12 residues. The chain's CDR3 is CASRQAQETQYF. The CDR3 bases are TGCGCCAGCAGACAGGCCCAAGAGACCCAGTACTTC.

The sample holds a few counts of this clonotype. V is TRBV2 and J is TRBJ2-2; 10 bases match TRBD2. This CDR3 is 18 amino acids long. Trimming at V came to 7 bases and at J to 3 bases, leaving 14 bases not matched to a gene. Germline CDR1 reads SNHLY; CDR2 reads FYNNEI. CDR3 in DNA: TGTGCCAGCACCCCTTATTTTGTCCTAGCGGGAGACACCGGGGAGCTGTTTTTT. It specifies CASTPYFVLAGDTGELFF.

DNA for the CDR3: TGTGCCAGCAGCGACGGACTAGCGGGCGGGGAGCTGTTTTTT. Protein: CASSDGLAGGELFF. The chain joins TRBV2 to TRBJ2-2, with TRBD2 identical over 11 bases. After removal of 6 bases from V and 7 bases from J, the junction contained 4 bases not matched to a gene. CDR1 is SNHLY and CDR2 is FYNNEI in the germline V gene. The CDR3 consists of 14 residues.

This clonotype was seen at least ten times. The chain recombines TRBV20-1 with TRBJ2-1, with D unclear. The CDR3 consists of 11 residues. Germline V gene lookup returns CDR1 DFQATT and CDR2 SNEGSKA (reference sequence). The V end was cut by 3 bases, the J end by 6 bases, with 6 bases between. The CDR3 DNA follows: TGCAGTGCTAGGGAGAGCAATGAGCAGTTCTTC. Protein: CSARESNEQFF.

The CDR3 is CATAEAGSDTQYF. CDR3 DNA sequence: TGTGCCACCGCGGAGGCCGGATCAGATACGCAGTATTTT. The gene calls are TRBV10-3 and TRBJ2-3; tentative D call: TRBD2 (5 bases). The CDR3 runs to 13 residues. Germline CDR1 ENHRY, CDR2 SYGVKD. The germline V and J ends were trimmed by 10 bases and 4 bases, with 15 bases remaining between them.

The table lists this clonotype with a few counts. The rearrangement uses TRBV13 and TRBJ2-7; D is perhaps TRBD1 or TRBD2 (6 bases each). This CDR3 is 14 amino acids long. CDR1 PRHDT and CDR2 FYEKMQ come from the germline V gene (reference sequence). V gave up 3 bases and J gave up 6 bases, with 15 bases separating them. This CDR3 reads CASSFGKGGREQYF. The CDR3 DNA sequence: TGTGCCAGCAGCTTCGGTAAAGGGGGGCGCGAGCAGTACTTC.

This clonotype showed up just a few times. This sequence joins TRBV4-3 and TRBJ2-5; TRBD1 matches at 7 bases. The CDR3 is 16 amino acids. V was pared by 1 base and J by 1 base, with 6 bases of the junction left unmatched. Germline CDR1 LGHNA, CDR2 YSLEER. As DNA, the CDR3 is TGCGCCAGCAGCCAAGTGGAGACAGGGATCCAAGAGACCCAGTACTTC. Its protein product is CASSQVETGIQETQYF.

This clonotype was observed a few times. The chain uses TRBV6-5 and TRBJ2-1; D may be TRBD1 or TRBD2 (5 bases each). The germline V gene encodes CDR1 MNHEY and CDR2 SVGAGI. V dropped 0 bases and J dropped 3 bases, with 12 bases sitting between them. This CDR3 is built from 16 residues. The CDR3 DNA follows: TGTGCCAGCAGTTACTCAAGAGCAGGGAGCTACAATGAGCAGTTCTTC. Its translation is CASSYSRAGSYNEQFF.

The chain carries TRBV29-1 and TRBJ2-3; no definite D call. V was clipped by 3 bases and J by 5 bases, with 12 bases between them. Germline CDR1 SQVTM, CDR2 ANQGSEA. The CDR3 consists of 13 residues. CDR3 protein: CSVESTVGDTQYF. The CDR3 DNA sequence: TGCAGCGTTGAGTCCACAGTAGGAGATACGCAGTATTTT.

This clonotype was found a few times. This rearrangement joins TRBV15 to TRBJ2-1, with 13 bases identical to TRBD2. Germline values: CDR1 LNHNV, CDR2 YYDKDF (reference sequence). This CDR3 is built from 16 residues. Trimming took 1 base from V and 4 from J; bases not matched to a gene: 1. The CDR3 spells CATSRGTSGSYNEQFF. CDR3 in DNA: TGTGCCACCAGCAGAGGGACTAGCGGGAGTTACAATGAGCAGTTCTTC.

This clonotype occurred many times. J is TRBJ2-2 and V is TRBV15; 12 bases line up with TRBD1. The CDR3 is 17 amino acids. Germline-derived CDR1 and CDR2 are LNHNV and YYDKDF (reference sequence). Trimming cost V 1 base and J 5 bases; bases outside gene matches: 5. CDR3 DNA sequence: TGTGCCACCAGCAGAGGGGGACAGGGGGCTCGAACCGGGGAGCTGTTTTTT. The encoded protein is CATSRGGQGARTGELFF.

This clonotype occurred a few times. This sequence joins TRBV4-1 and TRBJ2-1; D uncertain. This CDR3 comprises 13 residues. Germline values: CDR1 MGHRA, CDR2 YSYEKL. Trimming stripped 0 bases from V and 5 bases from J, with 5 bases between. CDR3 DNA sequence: TGCGCCAGCAGCCAAGATAACGACAATGAGCAGTTCTTC. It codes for CASSQDNDNEQFF.